This T cell receptor beta chain originates from a study of human T cells and chemical hapten exposure (dated by TCRdb to the early 2020s). For the study in its entirety: For sensitization, 2% DPC in acetone was applied to a roughly 2 cm by roughly 2 cm area of upper inner arm skin. Patch testing was done on the upper back using Finn chambers containing 0.01% DPC, and results were scored after 6 days according to International Contact Dermatitis Research Group standards. Alopecia areata with under or over 50% scalp involvement, alopecia totalis and alopecia universalis were represented in the patient cohort, which was mostly female. Throughout the study period of around 25 weeks, patients also received therapeutic DPC doses to the scalp every week. Blood for TCR sequencing was provided by twenty-nine alopecia patients at one to four time points (pre-sensitization, 2, 6 and 24 weeks). Libraries were pooled for sequencing, and per-sample TCR yields varied mainly because of small differences in library volumes within the pool. Blood samples were taken from patients before sensitization (week 0) and then at 2, 6 and about 24 weeks after DPC sensitization. This study followed changes in the peripheral blood TCR repertoire in vivo during primary and secondary sensitization of alopecia patients to the hapten diphenylcyclopropenone (DPC). Results and caveats for the whole study, not just this receptor: Repeated subsampling changed both the strength of the expansion versus patch-test correlation and the threshold at which that correlation became significant. A positive correlation was found between the number of PT1 expanded TCRs and patch test score, with significance reached at thresholds 8, 16 and 32 but not 4. All patients had alopecia, a presumed autoimmune disease, so their immune response might differ from that of healthy individuals. DPC sensitization did not change the number of TCRs with a frequency above 1 in 1000, and there was no evidence of changes in global repertoire structure. Compared with pre-sensitization or healthy control sets, expanded TCRs formed significantly more large CDR3 similarity clusters, which is consistent with antigen-driven responses.

This clonotype was counted at least ten times. It lacks a known antigen. Within one base of it there is no much larger clone, and no base qualities were kept. The CDR3 spans 15 residues, from the cysteine through the phenylalanine. Only the CDR3 DNA is retained, 45 bases long and in frame from the first base. A distance of 17 bases separates the germline ends of V and J, which lose 9 bases and 0 bases respectively. CDR1 and CDR2 were assigned from the germline V gene as MDHEN and SYDVKM. The library was built by means of RACE. Reads for this sample came from a NextSeq 500. During library preparation, unique molecular identifiers were attached to individual cDNA molecules so that TCRs could be counted in a quantitative, reproducible way. Both TCR alpha and TCR beta chains were sequenced from each blood RNA sample. The authors processed their data as follows. The median number of TCRs per sample was 95,638, ranging from 23,224 to 690,600. The Decombinator software suite was used to annotate V, J and CDR3 in the TCR reads. To make PS versus PT1 abundance plots, every sample was subsampled to the same number of TCRs (28,000). TCRs were defined as expanded if absent before sensitization and observed at least eight times at the 2-week time point. TCRdb reprocessing: public reads trimmed at Q25 with fastp, clones called with MiXCR, in-frame beta chains kept. CDR3 protein sequences are deduplicated, and each keeps its most common genes and DNA. These V and J calls rely on TCRdb rather than the paper's analysis. Present in this sample are around 120,000 distinct CDR3 sequences, approximately 11% of which were seen just once. Clones ranked in the top ten supply roughly 3.3% of the sample.

According to the study, the label for this sample's time point signals: patch test 1, 2 weeks after DPC sensitization. The sample's treatment or condition, from its label and the paper: therapeutic diphenylcyclopropenone sensitization with weekly scalp DPC. At every patch-test visit, the blood draw took place before the patch test was put on. Patients were eligible if aged 18 to 70, diagnosed with alopecia and judged suitable for DPC therapy, and pregnant patients were excluded. Unfractionated whole blood was collected in Tempus Blood RNA tubes, and total RNA was extracted from that blood. The sample consisted of whole blood, taken in connection with sensitization to the hapten diphenylcyclopropenone (DPC). The sequence links TRBV28 to TRBJ1-1; no D gene can be assigned with confidence. The sequence derives from a woman aged 40 to 50 with alopecia areata. Some clones in this sample may be carry-over from other donors' samples. The CDR3 protein: CASSKGARLNTEAFF. The nucleotide sequence is TGTGCCAGTTCGAAGGGAGCCAGGCTGAACACTGAAGCTTTCTTT.